The next 32 T cell receptor delta chains were all read from a single sample in a study of γδ T cells in repeated Plasmodium falciparum infection. TCRdb repeated clone calling on the multiplex PCR reads with CATT. This sample carries roughly 90,000 delta-chain clones, 0.95% to 1% of them seen once, and the ten largest clones take more than 9%. Vgamma9/Vdelta2+ and Vdelta2-negative gammadelta T cells were flow-sorted from PBMC for bulk sequencing. The sample was gamma-delta T cells from blood. Receptors were obtained from a pool of human donors (malaria-infected and uninfected, not separated).

This clone was seen a few times. With only one base between it and a far larger clone, this is likely a read error. The sample contains more than one DNA sequence encoding this CDR3. The rearrangement uses TRDV1 and TRDJ1, with 12 bases identical to TRDD3. With 2 bases clipped from V and 11 bases from J, the junction kept 21 bases outside the gene matches. CDR1 and CDR2 from the germline V gene are TSWWSYY and QGS. The length of the CDR3 is 19 residues. Written as DNA, the CDR3 is TGTGCTCTTGGGGAATTTACTCCTGGCCGTACTGGGGGATACCGGACGCTCATCTTT. Protein product: CALGEFTPGRTGGYRTLIF.

This clone was picked up many times. A far larger clone is off by one base, so a read error is likely. This CDR3 is also generated by other DNA sequences in the sample. V and J are TRDV2 and TRDJ1; a possible D gene is TRDD3 (6 bases). Germline CDR1 and CDR2: GEAIGNYY and EKD. CDR3 length equals 17 residues. The V gene lost 1 base and the J gene lost 0 bases, with 17 bases spanning the gap. CDR3 DNA: TGTGCCTGTGACACTGGGGGGGACTACCGGTACACCGATAAACTCATCTTT. This translates into CACDTGGDYRYTDKLIF.

Details on this clone: The mismatch at residue 8 between this DNA's translation and the TCRdb protein of a much larger clone likely reflects a read error; the protein shown is translated from the DNA. The V and J genes are TRDV1 and TRDJ1; 10 bases are shared with TRDD3. V lost 2 bases to trimming and J lost 0 bases; unmatched junction nucleotides: 33. Germline V lookup: CDR1 TSWWSYY, CDR2 QGS. This CDR3 contains 26 residues. As DNA, the CDR3 is TGTGCTCTTGGGGAATCCCCCCGAGAGGTGACCTTACGGGTTTACTGGGGGATTCAGTACACCGATAAACTCATCTTT. Its translation: CALGESPREVTLRVYWGIQYTDKLIF.

This clone was observed a few times. The protein given by TCRdb reflects a much larger clone and differs at residue 15 from this DNA's translation, likely from a read error; the protein shown is the DNA's translation. The chain uses TRDV2 and TRDJ3; 11 nucleotides match TRDD3. TCRdb does not report a J gene; here it was assigned by matching the DNA to germline references. This CDR3 region has 20 residues. CDR1 and CDR2 (germline): GEAIGNYY, EKD. This chain's CDR3 is CACDDLGDTASSWDARQMFF. The CDR3 nucleotides read TGTGCCTGTGACGACTTGGGGGATACGGCCAGCTCCTGGGACGCCCGACAGATGTTTTTC.

This clone was found many times. TCRdb has a much larger clone's protein, which differs at residue 11 from the translation of this DNA, likely because of a read error; what is shown is the protein translated from the DNA. The V and J genes are TRDV1 and TRDJ1; D gene ambiguous. Trimming cost V 2 bases and J 10 bases, with 17 bases left between them. The CDR3 has 14 residues. Germline V gene data show CDR1 as TSWWSYY and CDR2 as QGS. The CDR3 sequence: CALGEKSLVRRLIF. The CDR3 DNA follows: TGTGCTCTTGGGGAAAAGTCGCTGGTACGGAGACTCATCTTT.

This clone was seen more than once but under ten times. This likely stems from a read error, as it lies one base from a far larger clone. This specimen includes other DNA sequences encoding the same CDR3. The chain recombines TRDV1 with TRDJ2; 12 bases agree with TRDD3. Matching the DNA to germline supplied the J gene, which TCRdb does not give. J gave up 11 bases and V 1 base, and 14 bases lay outside the gene matches. This CDR3 has 18 amino acids. CDR1 is TSWWSYY, CDR2 QGS, per germline. The CDR3 nucleotides read TGTGCTCTTGGGGAACCTACCCGACTGGGGGATACATTGGCGCAACTCTTCTTT. It specifies CALGEPTRLGDTLAQLFF.

This clone occurred a few times. The protein recorded in TCRdb matches a much larger clone and deviates from this DNA's translation at residue 15, suggesting a read error; the protein here is obtained by translating the DNA. The chain combines TRDV1 with TRDJ2; no firm D call. Germline matching of the DNA provided the J gene here, since TCRdb leaves it blank. Trimming took off 0 bases at V and 0 bases at J, with 32 bases between the two ends. Germline CDR1 is TSWWSYY and CDR2 is QGS. The CDR3 consists of 24 residues. CDR3 residues: CALGELESGPRPFWNSTLTAQLFF. DNA of the CDR3: TGTGCTCTTGGGGAACTAGAGTCCGGCCCAAGGCCCTTTTGGAATTCAACTTTGACAGCACAACTCTTCTTT.

On this clone: TCRdb lists the protein of a much larger clone for this DNA, which differs at residue 16, so this is likely a read error; the protein given here is translated from the DNA itself. This chain connects TRDV2 to TRDJ1; 8 bases are a match to TRDD3. Here the J gene came from matching the DNA to germline, since TCRdb omits it. CDR3 length: 19 residues. The V gene's germline CDR1 is GEAIGNYY and CDR2 EKD. The CDR3 nucleotides read TGTGCCTGTGACACAAAGGAACTGGGGGCCAGCCCGTACACCGATGAACTCATCTTT. This sequence encodes CACDTKELGASPYTDELIF.

Details on this clone: With a far larger clone one base away, a read error is the likely cause. The sample holds other DNA sequences that translate to the same CDR3. The rearrangement links TRDV1 to TRDJ1; D unresolved. The CDR3 is 17 residues long. Germline CDR1 is TSWWSYY and CDR2 is QGS. CDR3 coding DNA: TGTGCTCTTGGGGAACTTCCATCATATATCTTCACCGATAAGCTCATCTTT. Residues: CALGELPSYIFTDKLIF.

Worth noting for this clone: Translating this DNA gives a protein that differs at residue 14 from the TCRdb one, which belongs to a much larger clone; a read error is likely, and the protein shown is this translation. A V gene of TRDV2 was called, but no J gene was assigned; the table's TRDD3 call for D was not verified on the DNA. Germline CDR1 reads GEAIGNYY; CDR2 reads EKD. CDR3 length: 16 amino acids. The CDR3: CACDTLLGEHTDKPIF. For the CDR3, the DNA is TGTGCCTGTGACACTCTACTGGGGGAGCACACCGATAAACCCATCTTT.

The sample holds many counts of this clone. This likely stems from a read error, as it lies one base from a far larger clone. Other DNA sequences in this sample translate to the same CDR3. The rearrangement joins TRDV1 to TRDJ1, with D hard to call. The V gene's germline CDR1 is TSWWSYY and CDR2 QGS. The CDR3 length is 19 residues. The DNA for the CDR3 is TGTGCTCTTGGGGGAAGACTTAAAAAGTCCCTCCGGTACACCGATAAGCTCATCTTT. It codes for CALGGRLKKSLRYTDKLIF.

Notes on this clone: The mismatch at residue 14 between this DNA's translation and the TCRdb protein of a much larger clone likely reflects a read error; the protein shown is translated from the DNA. This CDR3 is CACDTILRTGGDTGKLIF. The CDR3 DNA reads TGTGCCTGTGACACTATCCTACGTACTGGGGGAGACACCGGTAAACTCATCTTT. J is TRDJ1 and V is TRDV2; 9 bases line up with TRDD3. TCRdb does not report a J gene; here it was assigned by matching the DNA to germline references. CDR1 and CDR2 from the germline V gene are GEAIGNYY and EKD. The CDR3 has 18 residues.

With respect to this clone: TCRdb records a much larger clone's protein for this DNA, with a difference at residue 9 that likely arises from a read error; the protein given is the translation of the DNA. The rearrangement uses TRDV2 and TRDJ1; 8 nucleotides agree with TRDD3. TCRdb leaves out the J gene; it was filled in here by matching the DNA to germline. The CDR3 consists of 15 residues. CDR1 is GEAIGNYY, CDR2 EKD, per germline. Losses at the gene ends were 2 bases for V and 5 bases for J; bases not matched to a gene: 9. Written as DNA, the CDR3 is TGTGCCTGTGACAAATACTGGGGGGTCCCTGATAAACTCATCTTT. This translates into CACDKYWGVPDKLIF.

As regards this clone: It differs at one base from a far larger clone, so likely a read error. Additional DNA sequences in this sample encode the identical CDR3. The J gene is TRDJ1, the V gene TRDV1; D possibly corresponds to TRDD2 (5 bases). TCRdb lists no J gene, so it was determined here by aligning the DNA to germline. V gave up 4 bases and J gave up 8 bases, with 20 bases separating them. This CDR3 is 15 amino acids long. Germline CDR1 is TSWWSYY and CDR2 is QGS. The DNA of the CDR3 is TGTGCTCTTGGGGCCCCTTCGTACACAATAATAAAACTCATCTTT. Translating gives CALGAPSYTIIKLIF.

This clone was counted only a few times. TCRdb's listed protein matches a much larger clone and diverges from this DNA's translation at residue 19, likely through a read error; the protein shown comes from the DNA. The chain couples TRDV1 to TRDJ1; 8 positions agree with TRDD2. In the absence of a J gene in TCRdb, the DNA was matched to germline to assign it here. Per germline, CDR1 TSWWSYY and CDR2 QGS. The CDR3 is 25 residues long. V shed 0 bases and J 5 bases; nucleotides not matched to a gene: 35. The CDR3 coding sequence is TGTGCTCTTGGGGAACTCGGGCCCGCTTCCTACAGCTGGGGATTCCCCTTGTTCCCAGCGGATAAACTCATCTTT. This encodes CALGELGPASYSWGFPLFPADKLIF.

As for this clone: TCRdb attributes to this sequence the protein of a much larger clone, which differs from the DNA translation at residue 15; a read error is likely, and the protein displayed is translated from the DNA. The chain links TRDV1 to TRDJ1; a weak D match, TRDD3 (5 bases). TCRdb lists no J gene, so it was determined here by aligning the DNA to germline. Germline CDR1 and CDR2: TSWWSYY and QGS. This CDR3 spans 19 amino acids. The CDR3 loop reads CALGYLTRGPPGSTGKLIF. CDR3 coding DNA: TGTGCTCTTGGGTACCTAACGAGGGGACCCCCCGGGAGCACCGGTAAACTCATCTTT.

This clone was detected only a few times. TCRdb shows a much larger clone's protein in place of this DNA's translation, and the two differ at residue 11, likely through a read error; the protein shown is translated from the DNA. The V segment is TRDV1, and no J call was made. Germline assignment: CDR1 TSWWSYY and CDR2 QGS. The CDR3 loop spans 12 amino acids. CDR3 in DNA: TGTGCTCTTGGGGAACAACCCGATAAACTCACCTTT. Its protein is CALGEQPDKLTF.

This clone turned up a few times. TCRdb attributes to this sequence the protein of a much larger clone, which differs from the DNA translation at residue 12; a read error is likely, and the protein displayed is translated from the DNA. CDR3 amino acids: CAFPSPCVLGDMQDKLIF. The CDR3, as DNA: TGTGCCTTTCCTTCCCCTTGCGTACTGGGGGATATGCAGGATAAACTCATCTTT. This chain uses TRDV3 with TRDJ1, with 11 bases lining up with TRDD3. Germline CDR1 is TVYSNPD and CDR2 is GDNSRS (reference sequence). The V segment lost 2 bases and the J segment 5 bases; nucleotides outside the gene matches: 19. This CDR3 spans 18 amino acids.

As for this clone: TCRdb records a much larger clone's protein for this DNA, with a difference at residue 13 that likely arises from a read error; the protein given is the translation of the DNA. This chain joins TRDV2 and TRDJ3; TRDD3 aligns across 10 bases. In the absence of a J gene in TCRdb, the DNA was matched to germline to assign it here. CDR3 length equals 19 residues. Germline CDR1 reads GEAIGNYY; CDR2 reads EKD. The CDR3 DNA is TGTGCCTGTGACACCGGGGGATACGATGTCTCCTGGGGCACCCGACAGATGTTTTTC. It is translated as CACDTGGYDVSWGTRQMFF.

This clone occurred many times. This DNA's translation differs at residue 5 from TCRdb's protein, which comes from a much larger clone; a read error is likely, and the protein shown is translated from the DNA. V is TRDV2 and J is TRDJ1; 11 nucleotides align to TRDD3. The J gene was not available in TCRdb and was assigned here by matching the DNA to germline segments. V trimming: 1 base; J trimming: 3 bases; junction bases outside the gene matches: 21. This CDR3 region has 21 residues. From germline, CDR1 is GEAIGNYY and CDR2 EKD. CDR3 bases: TGTGCCTGTGACACTCTAACTGCCAACCTACTGGGGGATAGACTACCCGATAAACTCATCTTT. As protein: CACDTLTANLLGDRLPDKLIF.

This clone occurred a few times. Since a far larger clone is one base different, this is likely a read error. Distinct nucleotide sequences in the sample also encode this CDR3. No J gene was named, though the V gene is TRDV1; the DNA was not compared with TRDD3, the D call given in the table. Germline V gene sequence: CDR1 TSWWSYY, CDR2 QGS. This CDR3 comprises 18 residues. CDR3 sequence (DNA): TGTGCTCTTGGGGACCAAAGACTTTCTGACTGTAACACCGATAAACTAATCTTT. It yields the protein CALGDQRLSDCNTDKLIF.

In its sample, this clone was seen a few times. TCRdb records a much larger clone's protein for this DNA, with a difference at residue 7 that likely arises from a read error; the protein given is the translation of the DNA. This chain uses TRAV38-2/DV8 with TRDJ1; D is possibly TRDD3 (5 bases). Germline CDR1 and CDR2: TSESDYY and QEAYKQQN. The V end was cut by 5 bases, the J end by 0 bases, with 14 bases between. The CDR3 loop spans 15 amino acids. The CDR3 loop reads CAYSAGRPYTDKLIF. CDR3 DNA sequence: TGTGCTTATAGTGCTGGGAGACCGTACACCGATAAACTCATCTTT.

The table lists this clone with a few counts. It is likely a read error: a sequence one base away is far more abundant. The sample contains more than one DNA sequence encoding this CDR3. The rearrangement links TRDV2 to TRDJ1, with D maybe TRDD3 (6 bases). The J gene comes from matching the DNA to germline here; TCRdb lacks it. Germline assignment: CDR1 GEAIGNYY and CDR2 EKD. The V gene lost 0 bases and the J gene lost 5 bases, with 18 bases spanning the gap. There are 16 residues in the CDR3. This chain's CDR3 is CACDTVGAGDGDKLIF. CDR3 in DNA: TGTGCCTGTGACACCGTAGGGGCTGGGGACGGTGATAAACTCATCTTT.

As regards this clone: The translation of this DNA and the TCRdb protein of a much larger clone differ at residue 6, probably owing to a read error; the protein shown here is translated from the DNA. The J gene is TRDJ1, the V gene TRDV2; a weak D match, TRDD3 (6 bases). As TCRdb names no J gene, one was assigned here on the basis of a DNA match to germline. Germline lookup yields CDR1 GEAIGNYY and CDR2 EKD. This CDR3 region has 16 residues. V was cut by 0 bases and J by 1 base, with 14 bases left in between. The CDR3, as DNA: TGTGCCTGTGACACCATCGGGTCGATACGCACCGATAAACTCATCTTT. Translation gives CACDTIGSIRTDKLIF.

This clone was detected a few times. This DNA translates differently at residue 8 from the TCRdb protein, which is that of a much larger clone; a read error is likely, and the protein shown is the DNA's own translation. V and J are TRDV1 and TRDJ1; D not certain. TCRdb does not report a J gene; here it was assigned by matching the DNA to germline references. Germline values: CDR1 TSWWSYY, CDR2 QGS. This CDR3 has 19 amino acids. Trimming took off 5 bases at V and 2 bases at J, with 27 bases between the two ends. CDR3 residues: CALGSQGAATPLSTDKLIF. DNA of the CDR3: TGTGCTCTTGGGTCCCAGGGAGCGGCTACTCCCCTGTCTACCGATAAACTCATCTTT.

Only a few counts were recorded for this clone. This likely stems from a read error, as it lies one base from a far larger clone. Within the sample, other DNA sequences also encode this same CDR3. The chain couples TRDV2 to TRDJ3, with D possibly being TRDD3 (6 bases). The J gene, absent from TCRdb, was called here by matching the DNA to germline. CDR1 is GEAIGNYY, CDR2 EKD, per germline. There are 16 residues in the CDR3. The CDR3 DNA sequence: TGTGCCTGTGATCCCAAAAGCTACTGGGACACCCGGCAGATGTTTTTC. This codes for CACDPKSYWDTRQMFF.

On this clone itself: The protein in TCRdb stems from a much larger clone and differs at residue 9 from this DNA's translation, likely a read error; here the protein is translated from the DNA. The chain joins TRDV1 to TRDJ1; D remains unclear. Between the trimmed V and J ends, which lost 4 bases and 0 bases, there was a span of 15 bases. The V gene's germline CDR1 is TSWWSYY and CDR2 QGS. This CDR3 is 16 amino acids long. The DNA for the CDR3 is TGTGCTCTTGGGGGCCGCTCCGCTCTCCACACCGATAAACTCATCTTT. Translated: CALGGRSALHTDKLIF.

The chain is built from TRDV2 and TRDJ1; a weak D match, TRDD3 (6 bases). Here the J gene came from matching the DNA to germline, since TCRdb omits it. V was cut by 0 bases and J by 10 bases, with 26 bases left in between. Germline values: CDR1 GEAIGNYY, CDR2 EKD. The CDR3 contains 17 residues. CDR3 DNA: TGTGCCTGTGACACCGTGAGGGGGACCCCCCGTGAGGGTTTACTCATCTTT. Protein: CACDTVRGTPREGLLIF.

Concerning this clone itself: TCRdb shows a much larger clone's protein in place of this DNA's translation, and the two differ at residue 15, likely through a read error; the protein shown is translated from the DNA. V gene TRDV1 combines with J gene TRDJ1, with 13 bases identical to TRDD3. The CDR3 is 17 amino acids. From germline, CDR1 is TSWWSYY and CDR2 QGS. CDR3 sequence: CALGERILGDTRDKPIF. The CDR3 DNA reads as TGTGCTCTTGGGGAACGAATACTGGGGGATACGCGCGATAAACCCATCTTT.

With regard to this clone: TCRdb's protein, taken from a much larger clone, differs from this DNA's translation at residue 8, likely owing to a read error; the protein displayed comes from the DNA. The rearrangement uses TRDV2 and TRDJ1; 7 bases match TRDD3. The CDR3 runs 15 residues. The ends lost 3 bases at V and 3 bases at J; junction bases unmatched: 9. The V gene's germline CDR1 is GEAIGNYY and CDR2 EKD. CDR3 amino acids: CACDQLGYRSDKLIF. The DNA of the CDR3 is TGTGCCTGTGACCAACTGGGGTATAGGTCCGATAAACTCATCTTT.

This clone came up many times. This rearrangement joins TRDV1 to TRDJ1, with TRDD3 matching 10 bases. V lost 4 bases and J lost 3; bases outside the gene matches: 20. Germline loops: CDR1 TSWWSYY, CDR2 QGS. The CDR3 is 20 residues long. CDR3 region: CALGGSKYWGIRFQPDKLIF. Written as DNA, the CDR3 is TGTGCTCTTGGGGGATCTAAGTACTGGGGGATCAGATTTCAGCCCGATAAACTCATCTTT.

As to this clone: Translating this DNA gives a protein that differs at residue 15 from the TCRdb one, which belongs to a much larger clone; a read error is likely, and the protein shown is this translation. This chain joins TRDV1 and TRDJ1, with D possibly being TRDD3 (5 bases). The germline V gene has CDR1 TSWWSYY and CDR2 QGS. This CDR3 has 16 amino acids. CDR3 sequence reads: CALGEFCTGPSVKLTF. The CDR3 DNA is TGTGCTCTTGGGGAATTCTGTACTGGTCCAAGTGTTAAACTCACCTTT.